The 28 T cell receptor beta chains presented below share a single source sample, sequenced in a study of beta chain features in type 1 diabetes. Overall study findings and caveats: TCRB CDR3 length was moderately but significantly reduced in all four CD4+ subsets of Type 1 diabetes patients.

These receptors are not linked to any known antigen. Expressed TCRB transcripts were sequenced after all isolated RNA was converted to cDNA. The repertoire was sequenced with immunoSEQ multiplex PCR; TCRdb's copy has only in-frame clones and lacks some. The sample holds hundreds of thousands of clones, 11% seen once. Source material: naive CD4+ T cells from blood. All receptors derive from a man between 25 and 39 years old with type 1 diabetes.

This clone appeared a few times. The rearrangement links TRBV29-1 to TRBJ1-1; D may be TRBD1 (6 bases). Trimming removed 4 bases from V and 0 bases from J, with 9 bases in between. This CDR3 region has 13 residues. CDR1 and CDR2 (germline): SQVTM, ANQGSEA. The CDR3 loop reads CSVGTDMNTEAFF. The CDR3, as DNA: TGCAGCGTTGGGACAGACATGAACACTGAAGCTTTCTTT.

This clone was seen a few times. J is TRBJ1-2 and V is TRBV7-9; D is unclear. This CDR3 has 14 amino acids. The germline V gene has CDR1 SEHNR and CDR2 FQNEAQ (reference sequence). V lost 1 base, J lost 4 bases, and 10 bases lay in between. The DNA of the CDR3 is TGTGCCAGCAGCTTAGGGGCAGACCCCTATGGCTACACCTTC. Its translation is CASSLGADPYGYTF.

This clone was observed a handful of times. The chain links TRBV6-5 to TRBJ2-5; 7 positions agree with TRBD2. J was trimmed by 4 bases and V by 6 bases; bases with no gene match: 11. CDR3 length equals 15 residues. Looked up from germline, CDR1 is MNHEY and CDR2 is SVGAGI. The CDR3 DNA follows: TGTGCCAGCAGCTGGGGGGGTAGGGGTCGAGAGACCCAGTACTTC. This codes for CASSWGGRGRETQYF.

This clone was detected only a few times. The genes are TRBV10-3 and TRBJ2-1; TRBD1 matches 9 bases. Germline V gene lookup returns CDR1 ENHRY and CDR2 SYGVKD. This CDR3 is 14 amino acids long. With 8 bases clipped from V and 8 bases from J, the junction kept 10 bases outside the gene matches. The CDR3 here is CAISAGQGVDEQFF. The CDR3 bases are TGTGCCATCTCGGCGGGACAGGGCGTCGATGAGCAGTTCTTC.

CDR3 residues: CATTLRDSSYEQYF. DNA of the CDR3: TGTGCCACCACACTCCGGGACAGCTCCTACGAGCAGTACTTC. This chain uses TRBV18 with TRBJ2-5; TRBD1 matches at 7 bases. The J call may be mistaken, given a closer DNA end match to TRBJ2-7. The CDR3 totals 14 residues. CDR1 KGHSH and CDR2 LQKENI come from the germline V gene.

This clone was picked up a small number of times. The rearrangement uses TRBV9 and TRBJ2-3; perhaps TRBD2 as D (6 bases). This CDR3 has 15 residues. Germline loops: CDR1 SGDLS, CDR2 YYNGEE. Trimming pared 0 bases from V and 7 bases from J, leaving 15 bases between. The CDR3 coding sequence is TGTGCCAGCAGCGTAGACGGAGGGAGTTACTATACGCAGTATTTT. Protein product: CASSVDGGSYYTQYF.

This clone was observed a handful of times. CDR3 DNA sequence: TGTGCCAGTTCCCGTGGAGGGAATGTAGATACGCAGTATTTT. It yields the protein CASSRGGNVDTQYF. The V call is TRBV19, the J call TRBJ2-3, with a tentative D call TRBD2 (6 bases). Germline CDR1 and CDR2: LNHDA and SQIVND (reference sequence). V was shortened by 8 bases and J by 5 bases, with 17 bases between the two germline ends. There are 14 residues in the CDR3.

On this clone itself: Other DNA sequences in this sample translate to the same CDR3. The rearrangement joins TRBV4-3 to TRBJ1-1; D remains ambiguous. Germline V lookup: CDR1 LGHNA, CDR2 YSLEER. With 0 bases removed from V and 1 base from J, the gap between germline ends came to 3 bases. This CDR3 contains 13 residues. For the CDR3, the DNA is TGCGCCAGCAGCCAAGATCGGAACACTGAAGCTTTCTTT. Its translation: CASSQDRNTEAFF.

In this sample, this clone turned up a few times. The CDR3 nucleotides read TGTGCCAGCAGTCAAACCGGGACAGGGGGTACTGAAGCTTTCTTT. Its translation is CASSQTGTGGTEAFF. V is TRBV6-1 and J is TRBJ1-1; 11 positions match TRBD1. V lost 5 bases and J lost 5; bases outside the gene matches: 7. Germline CDR1 is MNHNS and CDR2 is SASEGT. CDR3 size: 15 residues.

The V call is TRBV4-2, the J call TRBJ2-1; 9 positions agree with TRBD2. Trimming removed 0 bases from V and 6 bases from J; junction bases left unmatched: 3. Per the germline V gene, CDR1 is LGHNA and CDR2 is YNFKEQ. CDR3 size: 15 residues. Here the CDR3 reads CASSQEWRGGNEQFF. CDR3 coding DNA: TGTGCCAGCAGCCAAGAATGGCGGGGGGGCAATGAGCAGTTCTTC.

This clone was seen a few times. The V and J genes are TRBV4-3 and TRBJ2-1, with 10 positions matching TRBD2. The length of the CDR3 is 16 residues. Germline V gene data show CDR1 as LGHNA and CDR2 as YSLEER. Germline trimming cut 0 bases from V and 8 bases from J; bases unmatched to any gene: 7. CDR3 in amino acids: CASSQEGASGGYEQFF. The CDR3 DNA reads TGCGCCAGCAGCCAAGAAGGAGCTAGCGGGGGTTATGAGCAGTTCTTC.

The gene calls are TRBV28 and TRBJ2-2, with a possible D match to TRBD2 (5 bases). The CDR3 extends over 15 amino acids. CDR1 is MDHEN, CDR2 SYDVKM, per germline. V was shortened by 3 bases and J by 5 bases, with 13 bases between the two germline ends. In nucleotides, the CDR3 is TGTGCCAGCAGTTTTAAACTAGTTTTAACCGGGGAGCTGTTTTTT. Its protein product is CASSFKLVLTGELFF. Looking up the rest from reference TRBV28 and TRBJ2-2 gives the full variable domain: DVKVTQSSRYLVKRTGEKVFLECVQDMDHENMFWYRQDPGLGLRLIYFSYDVKMKEKGDIPEGYSVSREKKERFSLILESASTNQTSMYLCASSFKLVLTGELFFGEGSRLTVL.

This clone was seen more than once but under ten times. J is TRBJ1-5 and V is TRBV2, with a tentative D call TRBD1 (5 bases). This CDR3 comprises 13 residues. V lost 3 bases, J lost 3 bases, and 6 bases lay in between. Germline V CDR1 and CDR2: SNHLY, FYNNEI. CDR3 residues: CASSDRANQPQHF. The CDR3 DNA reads TGTGCCAGCAGTGACAGGGCCAATCAGCCCCAGCATTTT.

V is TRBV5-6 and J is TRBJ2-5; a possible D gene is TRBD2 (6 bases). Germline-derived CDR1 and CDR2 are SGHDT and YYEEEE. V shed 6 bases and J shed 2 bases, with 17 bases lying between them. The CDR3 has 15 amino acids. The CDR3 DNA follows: TGTGCCAGCATTGTAATGGGGGGTCCTCAAGAGACCCAGTACTTC. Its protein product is CASIVMGGPQETQYF.

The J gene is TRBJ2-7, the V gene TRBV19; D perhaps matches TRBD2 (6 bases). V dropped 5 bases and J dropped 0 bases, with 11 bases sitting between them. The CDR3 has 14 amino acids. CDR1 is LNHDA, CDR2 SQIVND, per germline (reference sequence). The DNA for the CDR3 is TGTGCCAGTAGTTGGTCGCGGGGCTCCTACGAGCAGTACTTC. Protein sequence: CASSWSRGSYEQYF. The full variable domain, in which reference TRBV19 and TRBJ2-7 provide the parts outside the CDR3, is DGGITQSPKYLFRKEGQNVTLSCEQNLNHDAMYWYRQDPGQGLRLIYYSQIVNDFQKGDIAEGYSVSREKKESFPLTVTSAQKNPTAFYLCASSWSRGSYEQYFGPGTRLTVT.

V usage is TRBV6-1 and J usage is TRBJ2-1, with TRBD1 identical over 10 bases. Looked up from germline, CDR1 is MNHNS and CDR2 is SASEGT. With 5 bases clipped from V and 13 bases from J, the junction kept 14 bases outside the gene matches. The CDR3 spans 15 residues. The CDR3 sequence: CASSLRGGDRGRQFF. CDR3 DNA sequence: TGTGCCAGCAGTCTCCGGGGCGGGGACAGGGGACGCCAGTTCTTC.

For the CDR3, the DNA is TGTGCCAGCAGCTTGCGGGGAATCAATTCACCCCTCCACTTT. The encoded protein is CASSLRGINSPLHF. The rearrangement joins TRBV5-8 to TRBJ1-6; D not certain. Germline CDR1 is SGHTS and CDR2 is YDEGEE. The ends were cut back, 1 base at V and 7 bases at J, with 9 bases in the middle. CDR3 size: 14 residues.

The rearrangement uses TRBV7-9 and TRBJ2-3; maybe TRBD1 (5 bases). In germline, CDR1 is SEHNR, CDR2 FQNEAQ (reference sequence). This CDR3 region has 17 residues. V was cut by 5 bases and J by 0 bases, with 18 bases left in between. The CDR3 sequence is CASSPPGPFTSTDTQYF. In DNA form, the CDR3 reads TGTGCCAGCAGCCCCCCAGGGCCCTTTACTAGCACAGATACGCAGTATTTT.

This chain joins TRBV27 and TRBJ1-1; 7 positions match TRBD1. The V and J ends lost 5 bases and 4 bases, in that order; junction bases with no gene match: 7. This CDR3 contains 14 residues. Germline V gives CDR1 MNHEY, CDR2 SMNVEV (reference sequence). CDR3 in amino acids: CASSPQGVGTEAFF. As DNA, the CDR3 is TGTGCCAGCAGTCCCCAGGGGGTCGGCACTGAAGCTTTCTTT.

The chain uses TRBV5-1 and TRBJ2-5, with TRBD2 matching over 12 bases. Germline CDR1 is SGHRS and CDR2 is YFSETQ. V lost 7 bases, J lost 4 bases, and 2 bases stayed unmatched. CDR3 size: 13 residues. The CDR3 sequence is CASELAGGETQYF. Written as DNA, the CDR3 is TGCGCCAGCGAACTAGCGGGGGGAGAGACCCAGTACTTC.

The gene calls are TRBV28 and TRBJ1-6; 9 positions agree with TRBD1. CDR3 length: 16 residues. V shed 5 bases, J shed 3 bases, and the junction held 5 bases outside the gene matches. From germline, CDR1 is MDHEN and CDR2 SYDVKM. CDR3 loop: CASSDPGQGYNSPLHF. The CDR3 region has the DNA TGTGCCAGCAGTGACCCGGGACAGGGCTATAATTCACCCCTCCACTTT. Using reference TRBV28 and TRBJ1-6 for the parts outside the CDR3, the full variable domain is DVKVTQSSRYLVKRTGEKVFLECVQDMDHENMFWYRQDPGLGLRLIYFSYDVKMKEKGDIPEGYSVSREKKERFSLILESASTNQTSMYLCASSDPGQGYNSPLHFGNGTRLTVT.

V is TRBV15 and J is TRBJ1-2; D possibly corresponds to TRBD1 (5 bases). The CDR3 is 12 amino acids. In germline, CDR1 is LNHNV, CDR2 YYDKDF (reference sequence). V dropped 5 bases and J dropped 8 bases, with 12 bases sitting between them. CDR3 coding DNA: TGTGCCACCAGCCCCCGGAGGGGAGGCTACACCTTC. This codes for CATSPRRGGYTF.

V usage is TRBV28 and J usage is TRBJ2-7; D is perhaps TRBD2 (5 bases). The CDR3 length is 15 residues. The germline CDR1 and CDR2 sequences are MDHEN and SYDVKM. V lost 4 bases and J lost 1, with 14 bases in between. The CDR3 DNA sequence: TGTGCCAGCAGTTATCCCGGGGTCCTTTCCTACGAGCAGTACTTC. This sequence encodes CASSYPGVLSYEQYF.

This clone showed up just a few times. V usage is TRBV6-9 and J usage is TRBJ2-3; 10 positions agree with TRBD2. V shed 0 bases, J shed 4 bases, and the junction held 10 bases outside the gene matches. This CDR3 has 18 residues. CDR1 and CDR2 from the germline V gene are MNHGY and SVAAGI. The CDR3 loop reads CASSYSGLAGESSDTQYF. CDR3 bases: TGTGCCAGCAGTTATTCGGGGCTAGCGGGGGAGTCTTCAGATACGCAGTATTTT.

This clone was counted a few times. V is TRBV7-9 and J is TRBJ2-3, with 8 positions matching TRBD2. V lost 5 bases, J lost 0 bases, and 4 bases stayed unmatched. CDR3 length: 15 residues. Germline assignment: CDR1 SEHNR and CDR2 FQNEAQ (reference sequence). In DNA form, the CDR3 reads TGTGCCAGCAGCCTTAGCGGGGTTAGCACAGATACGCAGTATTTT. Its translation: CASSLSGVSTDTQYF.

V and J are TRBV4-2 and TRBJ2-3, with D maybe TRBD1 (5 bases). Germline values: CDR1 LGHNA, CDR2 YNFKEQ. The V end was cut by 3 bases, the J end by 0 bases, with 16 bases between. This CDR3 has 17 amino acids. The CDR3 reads CASSQEGQPTSTDTQYF. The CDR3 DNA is TGTGCCAGCAGCCAGGAAGGACAACCGACTAGCACAGATACGCAGTATTTT.

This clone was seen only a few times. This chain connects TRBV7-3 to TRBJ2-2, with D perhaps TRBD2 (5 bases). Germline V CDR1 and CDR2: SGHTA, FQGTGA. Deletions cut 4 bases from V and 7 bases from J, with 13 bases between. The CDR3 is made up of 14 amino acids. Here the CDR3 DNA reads TGTGCCAGCAGCTCTACTATGGGGAGCGGGGAGCTGTTTTTT. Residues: CASSSTMGSGELFF. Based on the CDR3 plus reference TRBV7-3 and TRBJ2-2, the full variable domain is GAGVSQTPSNKVTEKGKYVELRCDPISGHTALYWYRQSLGQGPEFLIYFQGTGAADDSGLPNDRFFAVRPEGSVSTLKIQRTERGDSAVYLCASSSTMGSGELFFGEGSRLTVL.

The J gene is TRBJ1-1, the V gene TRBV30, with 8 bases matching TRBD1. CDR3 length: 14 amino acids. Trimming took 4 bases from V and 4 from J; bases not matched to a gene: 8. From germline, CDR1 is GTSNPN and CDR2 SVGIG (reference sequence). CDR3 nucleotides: TGTGCCTGGACGTCAGGACAGGGATCCACTGAAGCTTTCTTT. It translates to CAWTSGQGSTEAFF.